The 16 T cell receptor beta chains in this list originate from one sample, sequenced in a study of OX40 agonist ivuxolimab in advanced cancers. The assay was immunoSEQ multiplex PCR, and TCRdb's table has in-frame clones only and misses some. The repertoire holds roughly 64,000 clones, approximately 88% seen once, with roughly 2.3% in the top ten. Here the sequenced sample was CD4+ or CD8+ T cells sorted from blood, taken in a trial of the OX40 agonist ivuxolimab. All receptors come from an adult with an advanced solid tumor such as melanoma, head and neck, liver or kidney cancer.

This clone occurred a few times. The V and J genes are TRBV5-1 and TRBJ2-7, with TRBD1 as a possible D gene (5 bases). The CDR3 consists of 14 residues. The germline CDR1 and CDR2 sequences are SGHRS and YFSETQ. Between the trimmed V and J ends, which lost 2 bases and 0 bases, there was a span of 9 bases. The CDR3 DNA follows: TGCGCCAGCAGCTTTATGACAGACTCCTACGAGCAGTACTTC. Its translation: CASSFMTDSYEQYF.

V usage is TRBV4-3 and J usage is TRBJ1-2; D remains unclear. Germline CDR1 and CDR2: LGHNA and YSLEER. The V end lost 0 bases, the J end lost 2 bases, and 10 bases lay between the germline ends. The CDR3 totals 15 residues. CDR3 bases: TGCGCCAGCAGCCAAGATCTCAACAGAAACTATGGCTACACCTTC. It specifies CASSQDLNRNYGYTF.

The chain has TRBV30 and TRBJ1-6; D remains unclear. Trimming removed 1 base from V and 7 bases from J, with 20 bases in between. The CDR3 is 17 residues long. The germline gives CDR1 GTSNPN, CDR2 SVGIG (reference sequence). DNA of the CDR3: TGTGCCTGGAGTGAGCCGGCTTTCGGACGGAGGAATTCACCCCTCCACTTT. Translating gives CAWSEPAFGRRNSPLHF.

Comment on this clone: This CDR3 is missing its conserved last phenylalanine or tryptophan, likely due to a read error. No DNA is shown, since the ends of the CDR3 on it are uncertain; the CDR3 is the one TCRdb lists. This chain links TRBV21-1 with TRBJ1-2. TRBV21-1 is a recognized pseudogene. The CDR3 sequence runs 10 residues, both termini included. The CDR3 region is CASSSLVARR.

This clone was seen only once. The gene calls are TRBV5-1 and TRBJ2-1; 10 positions agree with TRBD2. Trimming cost V 0 bases and J 0 bases; bases outside gene matches: 6. The CDR3 has 18 amino acids. Germline CDR1 reads SGHRS; CDR2 reads YFSETQ. Here the CDR3 DNA reads TGCGCCAGCAGCTTGGCTGGGACTAGCGATAGCTCCTACAATGAGCAGTTCTTC. Translation gives CASSLAGTSDSSYNEQFF. The variable domain in full, with the rest retrieved from reference TRBV5-1 and TRBJ2-1, is KAGVTQTPRYLIKTRGQQVTLSCSPISGHRSVSWYQQTPGQGLQFLFEYFSETQRNKGNFPGRFSGRQFSNSRSEMNVSTLELGDSALYLCASSLAGTSDSSYNEQFFGPGTRLTVL.

The chain joins TRBV5-5 to TRBJ1-6; perhaps TRBD1 as D (5 bases). The ends were cut back, 2 bases at V and 4 bases at J, with 10 bases in the middle. CDR1 and CDR2 (germline): SGHKS, YYEKEE (reference sequence). The CDR3 covers 15 residues. In nucleotides, the CDR3 is TGTGCCAGCAGCTTACTGACAGATTATAATTCACCCCTCCACTTT. Translating gives CASSLLTDYNSPLHF.

This chain uses TRBV21-1 with TRBJ2-7. TRBV21-1 is a pseudogene. CDR3 size: 13 residues. In DNA, the CDR3 is TGTGCCAGCAGCCCGAGGGCAGGGCGTGAGCAGTACTTC. Translated: CASSPRAGREQYF.

This chain links TRBV29-1 with TRBJ1-2; D is undetermined. V gave up 3 bases and J gave up 1 base, with 12 bases separating them. The CDR3 runs 14 residues. The germline V gene encodes CDR1 SQVTM and CDR2 ANQGSEA. CDR3 protein: CSVEAQNLNYGYTF. CDR3 sequence (DNA): TGCAGCGTTGAGGCTCAGAATCTTAACTATGGCTACACCTTC.

V and J are TRBV5-1 and TRBJ1-2; D is perhaps TRBD1 (5 bases). CDR3 length equals 12 residues. Trimming left V 4 bases short and J 4 bases short, with 8 bases between. Germline CDR1 and CDR2: SGHRS and YFSETQ. CDR3 loop: CASSEGTYGYTF. DNA of the CDR3: TGCGCCAGCAGCGAGGGGACCTATGGCTACACCTTC.

The V call is TRBV11-1, the J call TRBJ2-3; a possible D gene is TRBD1 (5 bases). The V end was cut by 6 bases, the J end by 0 bases, with 16 bases between. CDR1 and CDR2 (germline): SGHAT, FQDESV (reference sequence). The CDR3 loop spans 16 amino acids. In nucleotides, the CDR3 is TGTGCCAGCAGTTCAGGGCTTTCTTTGAGCACAGATACGCAGTATTTT. It specifies CASSSGLSLSTDTQYF. The variable domain in full, completed from reference TRBV11-1 and TRBJ2-3, reads EAEVAQSPRYKITEKSQAVAFWCDPISGHATLYWYRQILGQGPELLVQFQDESVVDDSQLPKDRFSAERLKGVDSTLKIQPAELGDSAMYLCASSSGLSLSTDTQYFGPGTRLTVL.

This clone appeared a single time. CDR3 sequence (DNA): TGTGCCAGCAGCTTGACGAGGTCTTCCTACGAGCAGTACTTC. It codes for CASSLTRSSYEQYF. The V gene is TRBV7-2, the J gene TRBJ2-7, with no clear D. The length of the CDR3 is 14 residues. Germline V gene sequence: CDR1 SGHTA, CDR2 FQGNSA. V lost 3 bases, J lost 1 base, and 10 bases lay in between.

The chain combines TRBV9 with TRBJ2-3, with no clear D. Trimming took off 3 bases at V and 8 bases at J, with 10 bases between the two ends. Germline loops: CDR1 SGDLS, CDR2 YYNGEE. The CDR3 has 12 residues. The CDR3 sequence: CASSDAVGTQYF. DNA of the CDR3: TGTGCCAGCAGCGACGCGGTAGGTACGCAGTATTTT.

This rearrangement joins TRBV5-1 to TRBJ1-1; 9 bases agree with TRBD1. Unmatched junction bases numbered 4, after V lost 3 bases and J lost 4 bases. In germline, CDR1 is SGHRS, CDR2 YFSETQ. CDR3 size: 14 residues. The CDR3 nucleotides are TGCGCCAGCAGCTACAGGGGGCAGGGCACTGAAGCTTTCTTT. Amino acids: CASSYRGQGTEAFF.

The chain employs TRBV20-1 and TRBJ1-5; the D gene is possibly TRBD1 (5 bases). Trimming removed 5 bases at V and 5 bases at J, with 7 bases between. Germline V gene lookup returns CDR1 DFQATT and CDR2 SNEGSKA (reference sequence). The CDR3 is 11 amino acids. As DNA, the CDR3 is TGCAGTGCTCAGGGAGATCAGCCCCAGCATTTT. It yields the protein CSAQGDQPQHF.

Only a few counts were recorded for this clone. The chain is built from TRBV11-2 and TRBJ2-7; D possibly corresponds to TRBD2 (5 bases). V was pared by 1 base and J by 1 base, with 8 bases between. The CDR3 totals 14 residues. Germline assignment: CDR1 SGHAT and CDR2 FQNNGV. The CDR3 sequence is CASSLGTASYEQYF. The CDR3 DNA sequence: TGTGCCAGCAGCTTAGGGACTGCATCCTACGAGCAGTACTTC.

The chain joins TRBV7-3 to TRBJ1-1; 12 bases align to TRBD1. V shed 1 base, J shed 8 bases, and the junction held 2 bases outside the gene matches. CDR1 SGHTA and CDR2 FQGTGA come from the germline V gene. The CDR3 consists of 14 residues. CDR3 protein: CASSLKGTGGEAFF. The CDR3 DNA follows: TGTGCCAGCAGCTTAAAAGGGACAGGGGGCGAAGCTTTCTTT. Full variable domain (missing parts from reference TRBV7-3 and TRBJ1-1): GAGVSQTPSNKVTEKGKYVELRCDPISGHTALYWYRQSLGQGPEFLIYFQGTGAADDSGLPNDRFFAVRPEGSVSTLKIQRTERGDSAVYLCASSLKGTGGEAFFGQGTRLTVV.